The entry that follows covers one TCR beta chain sequence. Clones were read by immunoSEQ multiplex PCR, and TCRdb kept only the in-frame ones, dropping some. The table includes 100,000 or so clones, roughly 90% detected once. The data derive from a study of blood T cell repertoires in COVID-19. Overall study: PBMCs, B-cell-depleted T cells, or T cells provided the cDNA or gDNA that made up the material.

V gave up 4 bases and J gave up 1 base, with 10 bases separating them. From germline, CDR1 is SQVTM and CDR2 ANQGSEA. This CDR3 has 13 residues. This sequence originates from a man aged 50-59 years with active COVID-19. This chain joins TRBV29-1 and TRBJ1-1, with D possibly matching TRBD1 (5 bases). The source material was peripheral blood. Here the CDR3 DNA reads TGCAGCGTTGCAAAAGGGGCGAACACTGAAGCTTTCTTT. Protein product: CSVAKGANTEAFF.